The next 30 T cell receptor beta chains were all read from a single sample in a study of cytomegalovirus exposure and HLA in healthy donors (dated by TCRdb to 2015 to 2018). Receptor amplification or capture employed the immunoSEQ multiplex PCR assay. The multiplex PCR relied on a mix of 60 forward primers for TCR Vbeta segments and 13 reverse primers for TCR Jbeta segments. This immuneACCESS table, as held by TCRdb, lists in-frame sequences with V and J called but not all clones. Of the missing ones, under half trace to an unresolved V gene in checked studies; the others have no known cause. Counted in this sample were approximately 70,000 clones; about 78% of them appeared once. Roughly 12% of the sample comes from the top ten. Sequencing used PBMCs. The receptors originated from a woman between 35 and 50 years old in good health and CMV-seropositive.

The chain uses TRBV21-1 and TRBJ1-4; TRBD1, the table's D call, was not compared with the DNA. TRBV21-1 is labeled a pseudogene. This CDR3 contains 19 residues. CDR3 coding DNA: TGTGCCAGCAGCCCGCACGGACAGGGCCATCAATCGCGGGCCGAAAAACTGTTTTTT. It yields the protein CASSPHGQGHQSRAEKLFF.

This clone was seen more than once but under ten times. This rearrangement joins TRBV21-1 to TRBJ1-2. TRBV21-1 counts as a pseudogene. This CDR3 is 15 amino acids long. In nucleotides, the CDR3 is TGTGCCAGCAGCAAAGTCCTCGGGAGGAACTATGGCTACACCTTC. Residues: CASSKVLGRNYGYTF.

This clone was counted only a few times. The rearrangement links TRBV25-1 to TRBJ1-2; 7 positions agree with TRBD1. The CDR3 runs 13 residues. V shed 6 bases, J shed 4 bases, and the junction held 5 bases outside the gene matches. Germline V gives CDR1 MGHDK, CDR2 SYGVNS. This chain's CDR3 is CASSPTGTYGYTF. The CDR3 DNA reads TGTGCCAGCAGCCCGACAGGGACCTATGGCTACACCTTC.

This chain links TRBV4-1 with TRBJ2-5, with D tentatively TRBD2 (5 bases). V was shortened by 4 bases and J by 5 bases, with 14 bases between the two germline ends. Germline CDR1 MGHRA, CDR2 YSYEKL. The CDR3 runs to 14 residues. CDR3: CASSLGGSEETQYF. CDR3 in DNA: TGCGCCAGCAGCCTCGGTGGTAGCGAGGAGACCCAGTACTTC.

This clone is a singleton in its sample. The rearrangement uses TRBV28 and TRBJ1-1; D remains unclear. This CDR3 comprises 14 residues. The germline gives CDR1 MDHEN, CDR2 SYDVKM. V shed 5 bases and J shed 4 bases, with 14 bases lying between them. CDR3 residues: CASSALAGGTEAFF. The CDR3 region has the DNA TGTGCCAGCAGTGCGTTGGCCGGCGGCACTGAAGCTTTCTTT.

The rearrangement joins TRBV6-5 to TRBJ2-3; D is uncertain. CDR1 is MNHEY, CDR2 SVGAGI, per germline. Trimming left V 2 bases short and J 4 bases short, with 7 bases between. CDR3 length: 13 amino acids. The CDR3 DNA follows: TGTGCCAGCAGTTACGGAGTGGCAGATACGCAGTATTTT. Translated, it gives CASSYGVADTQYF.

The chain is built from TRBV5-1 and TRBJ1-2; 9 nucleotides align to TRBD1. Germline V CDR1 and CDR2: SGHRS, YFSETQ. Trimming at V came to 4 bases and at J to 8 bases, leaving 12 bases not matched to a gene. This CDR3 has 15 amino acids. CDR3 sequence reads: CASSEGQGEAGGYTF. CDR3 bases: TGCGCCAGCAGCGAGGGACAGGGAGAGGCTGGGGGCTACACCTTC.

The V gene is TRBV2, the J gene TRBJ1-1; D call uncertain. There are 14 residues in the CDR3. The germline V gene has CDR1 SNHLY and CDR2 FYNNEI. V dropped 6 bases and J dropped 0 bases, with 11 bases sitting between them. The CDR3 DNA follows: TGTGCCAGCAGGGAGGGCAGATTGAACACTGAAGCTTTCTTT. Its translation is CASREGRLNTEAFF.

V is TRBV9 and J is TRBJ2-5; TRBD2 aligns across 9 bases. The length of the CDR3 is 15 residues. Germline loops: CDR1 SGDLS, CDR2 YYNGEE. After removal of 6 bases from V and 5 bases from J, the junction contained 11 bases not matched to a gene. The CDR3 DNA sequence: TGTGCCAGCAACTCTGCGGGGGGGCCGTGGGAGACCCAGTACTTC. Translating gives CASNSAGGPWETQYF.

The chain couples TRBV6-4 to TRBJ2-1, with D maybe TRBD1 (6 bases). CDR1 is MRHNA, CDR2 SNTAGT, per germline. This CDR3 contains 16 residues. V lost 0 bases and J lost 0, with 9 bases in between. The DNA of the CDR3 is TGTGCCAGCAGTGACTCGGTCAGGGGCTCCTACAATGAGCAGTTCTTC. It yields the protein CASSDSVRGSYNEQFF.

The chain employs TRBV7-6 and TRBJ2-6, with D uncertain. The CDR3 covers 14 residues. Germline V gives CDR1 SGHVS, CDR2 FNYEAQ. V lost 1 base to trimming and J lost 2 bases, with 3 bases between them. As DNA, the CDR3 is TGTGCCAGCAGCTTAGATACTGGGGCCAACGTCCTGACTTTC. It codes for CASSLDTGANVLTF.

The gene calls are TRBV19 and TRBJ1-1; possibly TRBD1 for D (6 bases). The CDR3 runs 13 residues. V lost 7 bases, J lost 6 bases, and 15 bases lay in between. CDR1 and CDR2 (germline): LNHDA, SQIVND (reference sequence). In DNA form, the CDR3 reads TGTGCCAGTACCCGATCACAGGGTTCTGAAGCTTTCTTT. Translated: CASTRSQGSEAFF. Based on the CDR3 plus reference TRBV19 and TRBJ1-1, the full variable domain is DGGITQSPKYLFRKEGQNVTLSCEQNLNHDAMYWYRQDPGQGLRLIYYSQIVNDFQKGDIAEGYSVSREKKESFPLTVTSAQKNPTAFYLCASTRSQGSEAFFGQGTRLTVV.

The V call is TRBV29-1, the J call TRBJ2-7; TRBD1 matches at 7 bases. Germline values: CDR1 SQVTM, CDR2 ANQGSEA. V dropped 6 bases and J dropped 1; count of bases not matched to a gene: 21. The CDR3 is made up of 18 amino acids. CDR3 bases: TGCAGCGTCCAAGGGGGCGCAGGACCTACAAGACCGTCCTACGAGCAGTACTTC. Protein: CSVQGGAGPTRPSYEQYF.

CDR3 sequence (DNA): TGCGCCAGCAGTCAGATAACGGACAGAAATCAGCCCCAGCATTTT. This encodes CASSQITDRNQPQHF. The chain carries TRBV23-1 and TRBJ1-5; D is possibly TRBD1 (6 bases). TRBV23-1 is identified as an open reading frame with a role that is uncertain. This CDR3 is 15 amino acids long. Trimming removed 3 bases at V and 4 bases at J, with 13 bases between.

CDR3 amino acids: CASSGQWSGQYF. The CDR3 DNA sequence: TGTGCCAGCAGCGGGCAGTGGTCCGGGCAGTACTTC. The chain links TRBV11-3 to TRBJ2-7; D is uncertain. The CDR3 spans 12 residues. Per the germline V gene, CDR1 is SGHNT and CDR2 is YENEEA. Deletions cut 5 bases from V and 9 bases from J, with 14 bases between.

The genes are TRBV5-6 and TRBJ2-5, with TRBD1 identical over 7 bases. V lost 1 base to trimming and J lost 5 bases; unmatched junction nucleotides: 8. This CDR3 region has 15 residues. Per the germline V gene, CDR1 is SGHDT and CDR2 is YYEEEE. The CDR3 region has the DNA TGTGCCAGCAGCTTGCTCACAGGGGCTATGGAGACCCAGTACTTC. This codes for CASSLLTGAMETQYF.

The chain joins TRBV19 to TRBJ1-1; no clear D. The ends were cut back, 3 bases at V and 5 bases at J, with 7 bases in the middle. The CDR3 contains 12 residues. CDR1 LNHDA and CDR2 SQIVND come from the germline V gene (reference sequence). CDR3 protein: CASSMRVTEAFF. The CDR3 DNA sequence: TGTGCCAGTAGTATGAGGGTGACTGAAGCTTTCTTT.

V is TRBV18 and J is TRBJ1-1, with 8 bases identical to TRBD1. Germline V lookup: CDR1 KGHSH, CDR2 LQKENI. The V segment lost 3 bases and the J segment 4 bases; nucleotides outside the gene matches: 10. The CDR3 has 16 residues. The CDR3 DNA reads TGTGCCAGCTCACCCCCGACACCACAGGGGGGCACTGAAGCTTTCTTT. Amino acid sequence: CASSPPTPQGGTEAFF.

This sequence joins TRBV2 and TRBJ1-5, with a tentative D call TRBD1 (6 bases). Per the germline V gene, CDR1 is SNHLY and CDR2 is FYNNEI. V was trimmed by 10 bases and J by 0 bases, leaving 10 bases between them. This CDR3 is 13 amino acids long. The CDR3 nucleotides are TGTGCCACACGACAGGATAGCAATCAGCCCCAGCATTTT. As protein: CATRQDSNQPQHF.

This clone was counted a few times. The sample holds other DNA sequences that translate to the same CDR3. This rearrangement joins TRBV5-1 to TRBJ2-1; TRBD2 agrees at 9 bases. The CDR3 covers 14 residues. V trimming: 2 bases; J trimming: 4 bases; junction bases outside the gene matches: 1. CDR1 and CDR2 from the germline V gene are SGHRS and YFSETQ. For the CDR3, the DNA is TGCGCCAGCAGCTTAAGCGGGGGGTACAATGAGCAGTTCTTC. It encodes CASSLSGGYNEQFF.

V is TRBV7-9 and J is TRBJ2-6; 7 positions match TRBD1. V was pared by 7 bases and J by 0 bases, with 6 bases of the junction left unmatched. Germline CDR1 SEHNR, CDR2 FQNEAQ (reference sequence). CDR3 length: 16 residues. DNA for the CDR3: TGTGCCAGCACCGGGACAGCCAGCTCTGGGGCCAACGTCCTGACTTTC. Residues: CASTGTASSGANVLTF.

The chain links TRBV2 to TRBJ2-2, with D tentatively TRBD1 (5 bases). The V and J ends lost 4 bases and 7 bases respectively, with 10 bases between them. CDR1 and CDR2 from the germline V gene are SNHLY and FYNNEI. This CDR3 region has 13 residues. The CDR3 DNA follows: TGTGCCAGCAGTGCAGGGATGGGCGGGGAGCTGTTTTTT. Its translation is CASSAGMGGELFF.

The V call is TRBV5-6, the J call TRBJ1-2; 7 positions agree with TRBD1. Trimming took 7 bases from V and 4 from J; bases not matched to a gene: 4. The germline gives CDR1 SGHDT, CDR2 YYEEEE. The CDR3 contains 12 residues. CDR3 sequence: CASSTGVYGYTF. The CDR3 DNA sequence: TGTGCCAGCTCCACAGGGGTCTATGGCTACACCTTC.

V usage is TRBV7-3 and J usage is TRBJ1-1; D is possibly TRBD1 (5 bases). Trimming removed 3 bases at V and 6 bases at J, with 11 bases between. The germline V gene has CDR1 SGHTA and CDR2 FQGTGA. This CDR3 has 13 amino acids. The CDR3: CASSFGGVSEAFF. CDR3 sequence (DNA): TGTGCCAGCAGCTTTGGGGGGGTCTCTGAAGCTTTCTTT.

The V gene is TRBV25-1, the J gene TRBJ2-3; no definite D call. CDR1 MGHDK and CDR2 SYGVNS come from the germline V gene. V lost 8 bases to trimming and J lost 1 base, with 10 bases between them. The CDR3 has 13 residues. CDR3 sequence (DNA): TGTGCCAGCCTTAGCCGGGGCACAGATACGCAGTATTTT. Protein: CASLSRGTDTQYF.

This clone was seen just once. This CDR3 is CASSVVGQRGETQYF. As DNA, the CDR3 is TGTGCCAGCAGCGTAGTTGGCCAGCGAGGCGAGACCCAGTACTTC. This sequence joins TRBV9 and TRBJ2-5, with D unresolved. V lost 0 bases and J 5 bases, leaving 14 bases between the germline ends. Looked up from germline, CDR1 is SGDLS and CDR2 is YYNGEE. This CDR3 has 15 amino acids.

The genes are TRBV5-1 and TRBJ1-4; 9 bases map to TRBD1. The CDR3 runs 15 residues. Trimming removed 5 bases from V and 7 bases from J; junction bases left unmatched: 9. The germline gives CDR1 SGHRS, CDR2 YFSETQ. CDR3 loop: CASSLTGGYVEKLFF. CDR3 in DNA: TGCGCCAGCAGTTTAACAGGGGGCTATGTTGAAAAACTGTTTTTT. The full variable domain, rest sourced from reference TRBV5-1 and TRBJ1-4, is KAGVTQTPRYLIKTRGQQVTLSCSPISGHRSVSWYQQTPGQGLQFLFEYFSETQRNKGNFPGRFSGRQFSNSRSEMNVSTLELGDSALYLCASSLTGGYVEKLFFGSGTQLSVL.

The rearrangement joins TRBV18 to TRBJ2-1; D is possibly TRBD2 (7 bases). The length of the CDR3 is 15 residues. The germline V gene encodes CDR1 KGHSH and CDR2 LQKENI. Trimming took off 1 base at V and 8 bases at J, with 15 bases between the two ends. The CDR3 DNA follows: TGTGCCAGCTCACCACGTGGGGGGGCTAATTATGAGCAGTTCTTC. The encoded protein is CASSPRGGANYEQFF.

The count of this clone is one. V gene TRBV5-1 combines with J gene TRBJ1-1; D remains ambiguous. Germline V gene sequence: CDR1 SGHRS, CDR2 YFSETQ. Trimming took 0 bases from V and 4 from J, leaving 10 bases between them. The CDR3 is 14 residues long. The CDR3 sequence: CASSLALGGTEAFF. CDR3 nucleotide sequence: TGCGCCAGCAGCTTGGCCCTAGGTGGCACTGAAGCTTTCTTT.

The rearrangement uses TRBV12-5 and TRBJ1-4, with D unclear. This CDR3 has 14 amino acids. Per the germline V gene, CDR1 is LGHNT and CDR2 is FRNRAP. Trimming pared 6 bases from V and 4 bases from J, leaving 12 bases between. The CDR3 is CASGLTGSNEKLFF. The CDR3 nucleotides are TGTGCTAGTGGCTTGACCGGGAGTAATGAAAAACTGTTTTTT.